The rows below give T cell receptor beta chains drawn from one sample of a study of breast tumors, draining lymph nodes, adjacent tissues. MiXCR was run by TCRdb on the multiplex PCR reads, yielding one entry per CDR3 protein. This sample has under 150,000 distinct CDR3 sequences, with 21% found just once. Sequenced sample: axillary lymph node tissue. The receptors were gathered from a female donor with breast cancer. Some clones in this sample may be carry-over from other donors' samples. Both conserved end residues are part of each CDR3. A D gene is named only where the DNA matches it firmly. Part of the rows lack a size; the others show once, few, many or a class for expanded clones.

d_call	v_call	clone_size	j_call	cdr3_nt	cdr3_aa
TRBD2	TRBV20-1	many	TRBJ2-1	TGCAGTGCTACGACTAGCGGGAGGAGAAACAATGAGCAGTTCTTC	CSATTSGRRNNEQFF
-	TRBV7-6	many	TRBJ1-3	TGTGCCAGCAGCTTAGAATCGGGGACCGTTGGAAACACCATATATTTT	CASSLESGTVGNTIYF
-	TRBV5-1	many	TRBJ2-7	TGCGCCAGCAGCGGGGGGAGGACAGGAGACGTCTACGAGCAGTACTTC	CASSGGRTGDVYEQYF
TRBD1	TRBV12-3/TRBV12-4	-	TRBJ1-2	TGTGCCAGCAGTATGGACAGGGCGACAATCTATGGCTACACCTTC	CASSMDRATIYGYTF
TRBD2	TRBV15	many	TRBJ2-7	TGTGCCACCAGCAGAGATGCGCCGACTAGCGGACCCTACGAGCAGTACTTC	CATSRDAPTSGPYEQYF
-	TRBV7-6	many	TRBJ2-7	TGTGCCAGCAGCCGAACACAGGGAAGCGAGCAGTACTTC	CASSRTQGSEQYF
TRBD1	TRBV20-1	many	TRBJ2-7	TGCAGTGCTAGGGGACAGGGGTCCCCGAGTACCATTCCCTACGAGCAGTACTTC	CSARGQGSPSTIPYEQYF
TRBD1	TRBV29-1	many	TRBJ2-3	TGCAGCGTGTCCGGACAGGGGCCAGATACGCAGTATTTT	CSVSGQGPDTQYF
-	TRBV29-1	many	TRBJ2-1	TGCAGCGTTGAAGACTGGATGAACAATGAGCAGTTCTTC	CSVEDWMNNEQFF
-	TRBV24-1	-	TRBJ2-2	TGTGCCACCAGGACGACAGGGAACACCGGGGAGCTGTTTTTT	CATRTTGNTGELFF
TRBD2	TRBV20-1	many	TRBJ2-7	TGCAGTGCTAGTCGGGTAGCGGGAGCGGGCGAGCAGTACTTC	CSASRVAGAGEQYF
TRBD1	TRBV5-1	many	TRBJ2-7	TGCGCCAGCAGCTTGGCTCGGGACAGGGGGTCCCCCACCTCCTACGAGCAGTACTTC	CASSLARDRGSPTSYEQYF
TRBD1	TRBV4-1	many	TRBJ2-1	TGCGCCAGCAGCCAAGATTACGGGGACAGGTACTACAATGAGCAGTTCTTC	CASSQDYGDRYYNEQFF
TRBD2	TRBV30	-	TRBJ2-1	TGTGCCTGGAGCGCACCGGGACTAGCGGGAGGAAAGGGCTCCTACAACGAGCAGTTCTTC	CAWSAPGLAGGKGSYNEQFF
-	TRBV7-3	-	TRBJ2-2	TGTGCCAGCGGTATGGGGCCCGCGGACACCGGGGAGCTGTCTTTT	CASGMGPADTGELSF
TRBD2	TRBV2	many	TRBJ2-7	TGTGCCAGCAGGGCGTCGCGGGGGGGGTACGAGCAGTACTTC	CASRASRGGYEQYF
-	TRBV28	-	TRBJ1-5	TGTGCCAGCAGTCGTAGCGGGAGGGCCCTTTGGGATACGCAGCATTTT	CASSRSGRALWDTQHF
TRBD1	TRBV2	many	TRBJ2-2	TGTGCCAGCAGACGAAGGACAGGGGGTGGCACCGGGGAGCTGTTTTTT	CASRRRTGGGTGELFF
TRBD2	TRBV27	-	TRBJ2-5	TGTGCCAGCAGTTTATTGGGGGGGGGAGAGACCCAGTACTTC	CASSLLGGGETQYF
-	TRBV5-1	many	TRBJ2-7	TGCGCCAGCAGCCCGAATCCCGGGACAACATACGAGCAGTACTTC	CASSPNPGTTYEQYF
-	TRBV12-3/TRBV12-4	many	TRBJ2-1	TGTGCCAGCAGCGGAGGCGGAAACAATGAGCAGTTCTTC	CASSGGGNNEQFF
TRBD2	TRBV19	many	TRBJ2-1	TGTGCCAGTAGTATAAGGACTAGCGAAAACGTGCAGTTCTTC	CASSIRTSENVQFF
-	TRBV19	many	TRBJ2-1	TGTGCCAGTAGTCCCTACGGGGCAGGAGCCCACAATGAGCAGTTCTTC	CASSPYGAGAHNEQFF
-	TRBV6-5	-	TRBJ2-2	TGTGCCAGCAGGAGGGATGAGGCCGGGGAGCTGTTTTTT	CASRRDEAGELFF
TRBD2	TRBV30	many	TRBJ2-5	TGTGCCTGGAGTGTGGAGGGACTACCGCAAGAGACCCAGTACTTC	CAWSVEGLPQETQYF
TRBD2	TRBV6-5	many	TRBJ2-7	TGTGCCAGCAGTCAACCCGGGACTAGCGAAACCTACGAGCAGTACTTC	CASSQPGTSETYEQYF
-	TRBV9	few	TRBJ2-1	TGTGCCAGCAGCGCCTCGGCGGGACCCCACTACAGTGAGCAGTTCTTC	CASSASAGPHYSEQFF
TRBD1	TRBV5-4	many	TRBJ1-6	TGTGCCGGAGGGACAGGCGGACCCGGGAATTCACCCCTCCACTTT	CAGGTGGPGNSPLHF
TRBD1	TRBV5-1	many	TRBJ1-5	TGCGCCAGCAGCAAAGGGACAGGGCAACGTAATCAGCCCCAGCATTTT	CASSKGTGQRNQPQHF
TRBD2	TRBV6-6	many	TRBJ2-1	TGTGCCAGCAGTTACTCTAGCGGGGGCTCCCCCAGCTCCTACAATGAGCAGTTCTTC	CASSYSSGGSPSSYNEQFF
TRBD1	TRBV20-1	many	TRBJ2-7	TGCAGTGCTAGTTGGGGACAGGGCTCCTACGAGCAGTACTTC	CSASWGQGSYEQYF
-	TRBV9	many	TRBJ2-3	TGTGCCAGCAGCGACATTGGGCAGGATACGCAGTATTTT	CASSDIGQDTQYF
-	TRBV6-5	few	TRBJ2-4	TGTGCCAGCAAACCTACGGGAGCCAAAAACATTCAGTACTTC	CASKPTGAKNIQYF
TRBD1	TRBV5-4	many	TRBJ2-1	TGTGCCAGCAGCTTTGGCAGGGGGTCCTACAATGAGCAGTTCTTC	CASSFGRGSYNEQFF
-	TRBV2	many	TRBJ1-5	TGTGCCAGCAGCGGGGCAGGGTTACGCAATCAGCCCCAGCATTTT	CASSGAGLRNQPQHF
-	TRBV5-4	few	TRBJ2-5	TGTGCCAGCAGCTTGGAAGTCTTCCAAGAGACCCAGTACTTC	CASSLEVFQETQYF
TRBD1	TRBV15	many	TRBJ2-6	TGTGCCACCAGCAGAGACCCCGGACAGGGGGCGTCCGGGGCCAACGTCCTGACTTTC	CATSRDPGQGASGANVLTF
-	TRBV6-1	many	TRBJ1-6	TGTGCCAGCATCTCAGGGACGGTGGGTGGGCCCCTCCACTTT	CASISGTVGGPLHF